A single sample gave rise to the 23 T cell receptor beta chains below, sequenced in a study of blood T cell repertoires in COVID-19. The method was immunoSEQ multiplex PCR; TCRdb's version includes in-frame clones alone and lacks a portion of them. The sample holds about 87,000 clones; around 87% are singletons and the top ten take over 4%. Sequencing was carried out using peripheral blood. The receptors come from a middle-aged man with acute or convalescent COVID-19.

The rearrangement uses TRBV6-6 and TRBJ1-5; D unclear. Germline-derived CDR1 and CDR2 are MNHNY and SVGAGI (reference sequence). CDR3 length: 15 amino acids. Trimming removed 2 bases at V and 4 bases at J, with 12 bases between. This CDR3 is CASSYEGRGNQPQHF. The CDR3 nucleotides are TGTGCCAGCAGTTACGAAGGTCGCGGGAATCAGCCCCAGCATTTT.

The chain is built from TRBV27 and TRBJ2-2; D not certain. The V end lost 2 bases, the J end lost 2 bases, and 3 bases lay between the germline ends. CDR3 length: 13 residues. Germline loops: CDR1 MNHEY, CDR2 SMNVEV (reference sequence). This CDR3 reads CASSLPNTGELFF. The CDR3 DNA follows: TGTGCCAGCAGTTTACCTAACACCGGGGAGCTGTTTTTT.

The CDR3 is CASSTRQANTGELFF. CDR3 in DNA: TGTGCCAGCAGCACCCGACAGGCGAACACCGGGGAGCTGTTTTTT. The rearrangement links TRBV7-2 to TRBJ2-2, with D possibly being TRBD1 (6 bases). This CDR3 has 15 amino acids. The germline gives CDR1 SGHTA, CDR2 FQGNSA. Trimming left V 5 bases short and J 0 bases short, with 10 bases between.

In DNA, the CDR3 is TGTGCCAGCAGTGGGGGACGGGGGCAGGGGGCTGTGAGCAATCAGCCCCAGCATTTT. Its protein is CASSGGRGQGAVSNQPQHF. J is TRBJ1-5 and V is TRBV2, with 8 nucleotides matching TRBD1. The CDR3 has 19 residues. The germline V gene encodes CDR1 SNHLY and CDR2 FYNNEI. V shed 4 bases and J 1 base; nucleotides not matched to a gene: 15.

This chain connects TRBV13 to TRBJ2-1; a possible D gene is TRBD2 (5 bases). V shed 4 bases and J shed 6 bases, with 19 bases lying between them. Germline V gives CDR1 PRHDT, CDR2 FYEKMQ (reference sequence). This CDR3 is 16 amino acids long. The CDR3 here is CASSSLAASASNEQFF. The CDR3 DNA reads TGTGCCAGCAGCTCCCTAGCCGCGAGTGCGTCCAATGAGCAGTTCTTC. Filled out from reference TRBV13 and TRBJ2-1, the complete variable domain reads AAGVIQSPRHLIKEKRETATLKCYPIPRHDTVYWYQQGPGQDPQFLISFYEKMQSDKGSIPDRFSAQQFSDYHSELNMSSLELGDSALYFCASSSLAASASNEQFFGPGTRLTVL.

This clone appeared a few times. The germline gene is not matched at one end of the junction; a read error may be the cause. V and J are TRBV7-7 and TRBJ2-1, with D perhaps TRBD2 (5 bases). Germline CDR1 and CDR2: SSHAT and FNYEAQ (reference sequence). This CDR3 region has 14 residues. The CDR3 DNA follows: TGTGCTAGCAGCTTACTCGGGGTCGGGAATGAGCAGTTCTTC. It codes for CASSLLGVGNEQFF.

The rearrangement joins TRBV9 to TRBJ1-2; 9 bases match TRBD1. The CDR3 runs to 15 residues. The V and J ends lost 4 bases and 3 bases, in that order; junction bases with no gene match: 7. The germline V gene has CDR1 SGDLS and CDR2 YYNGEE. The CDR3 DNA reads as TGTGCCAGCAGCAACCGGGACAGGGCGCACTATGGCTACACCTTC. This encodes CASSNRDRAHYGYTF.

This chain joins TRBV10-3 and TRBJ1-2; D may be TRBD1 (5 bases). The V gene lost 3 bases and the J gene lost 0 bases, with 5 bases spanning the gap. The CDR3 runs to 13 residues. Per the germline V gene, CDR1 is ENHRY and CDR2 is SYGVKD. The CDR3 DNA is TGTGCCATCAGTGACAGGGCTAACTATGGCTACACCTTC. Protein: CAISDRANYGYTF.

The chain links TRBV5-1 to TRBJ2-3; TRBD2 is a possible D gene (7 bases). The CDR3 is 18 residues long. Germline CDR1 SGHRS, CDR2 YFSETQ. V was shortened by 0 bases and J by 2 bases, with 19 bases between the two germline ends. The CDR3 sequence is CASSLGPSAGALTDTQYF. The CDR3 bases are TGCGCCAGCAGCTTGGGCCCCTCTGCGGGGGCCCTCACAGATACGCAGTATTTT.

CDR3 in amino acids: CASSQGLAQFF. The DNA of the CDR3 is TGTGCCAGCAGCCAAGGGCTAGCGCAGTTCTTC. This chain connects TRBV3-1 (or the pseudogene TRBV3-2) to TRBJ2-1; D is perhaps TRBD2 (5 bases). Trimming cost V 1 base and J 12 bases, with 7 bases left between them. In germline, CDR1 is LGHDT, CDR2 YNNKEL (reference sequence). There are 11 residues in the CDR3.

The J gene is TRBJ2-5, the V gene TRBV4-3, with D possibly being TRBD2 (5 bases). V dropped 1 base and J dropped 4 bases, with 13 bases sitting between them. Germline V gives CDR1 LGHNA, CDR2 YSLEER. This CDR3 is built from 15 residues. The CDR3 protein is CASSQGAGKGETQYF. The CDR3 bases are TGCGCCAGCAGCCAAGGGGCCGGGAAGGGAGAGACCCAGTACTTC.

Worth noting for this clone: Distinct nucleotide sequences in the sample also encode this CDR3. The genes are TRBV5-4 and TRBJ1-6; D unresolved. The CDR3 is 16 residues long. V was pared by 4 bases and J by 0 bases, with 11 bases between. CDR1 SGHNT and CDR2 YYREEE come from the germline V gene (reference sequence). In nucleotides, the CDR3 is TGTGCCAGCAGCCGCCTCGTGAGCTCCTATAATTCACCCCTCCACTTT. Translation gives CASSRLVSSYNSPLHF.

The chain joins TRBV25-1 to TRBJ2-1; 12 nucleotides line up with TRBD2. The junction had 7 bases not matched to a gene; V was cut back by 6 bases and J by 4 bases. Germline V lookup: CDR1 MGHDK, CDR2 SYGVNS. This CDR3 comprises 16 residues. The CDR3 nucleotides are TGTGCCAGCAGAGCTAGCGGGGGGGCCTCGTACAATGAGCAGTTCTTC. Its protein product is CASRASGGASYNEQFF.

The rearrangement uses TRBV2 and TRBJ2-5, with 11 bases aligning to TRBD2. Germline V CDR1 and CDR2: SNHLY, FYNNEI. J gave up 4 bases and V 3 bases, and 10 bases lay outside the gene matches. This CDR3 has 17 residues. The CDR3 here is CASSDSSSGGDTETQYF. CDR3 sequence (DNA): TGTGCCAGCAGTGACAGTAGTAGCGGGGGGGATACAGAGACCCAGTACTTC.

This chain links TRBV7-8 with TRBJ2-7; a weak D match, TRBD1 (5 bases). The CDR3 runs 13 residues. In germline, CDR1 is SGHVS, CDR2 FQNEAQ. The V end was cut by 5 bases, the J end by 3 bases, with 11 bases between. The CDR3 here is CASSPGFDYEQYF. CDR3 nucleotides: TGTGCCAGCAGCCCAGGGTTTGACTACGAGCAGTACTTC.

This chain uses TRBV30 with TRBJ1-2; 8 nucleotides match TRBD1. V shed 5 bases and J 7 bases; nucleotides not matched to a gene: 6. This CDR3 comprises 12 residues. Germline CDR1 GTSNPN, CDR2 SVGIG (reference sequence). For the CDR3, the DNA is TGTGCCTGGGGGCAGGGGGCTGCTGGCTACACCTTC. Its translation: CAWGQGAAGYTF. Full variable domain (missing parts from reference TRBV30 and TRBJ1-2): SQTIHQWPATLVQPVGSPLSLECTVEGTSNPNLYWYRQAAGRGLQLLFYSVGIGQISSEVPQNLSASRPQDRQFILSSKKLLLSDSGFYLCAWGQGAAGYTFGSGTRLTVV.

J is TRBJ1-2 and V is TRBV29-1, with D tentatively TRBD1 (5 bases). This CDR3 region has 12 residues. The V and J ends lost 4 bases and 6 bases respectively, with 12 bases between them. Per germline, CDR1 SQVTM and CDR2 ANQGSEA. The CDR3: CSVASGIDGYTF. The DNA for the CDR3 is TGCAGCGTTGCATCAGGGATCGATGGCTACACCTTC.

The chain combines TRBV7-2 with TRBJ2-1; TRBD2 aligns across 13 bases. Unmatched junction bases numbered 4, after V lost 5 bases and J lost 6 bases. The CDR3 runs 15 residues. CDR1 SGHTA and CDR2 FQGNSA come from the germline V gene. In DNA form, the CDR3 reads TGTGCCAGCAGCCCTACTAGCGGGGGGGCCAATGAGCAGTTCTTC. Translating it yields CASSPTSGGANEQFF.

The CDR3 DNA reads as TGTGCCAGCAGCTCCTCGGGGTACGGGGAGCTGTTTTTT. Its translation: CASSSSGYGELFF. J is TRBJ2-2 and V is TRBV7-9, with D tentatively TRBD2 (5 bases). The CDR3 runs 13 residues. Trimming stripped 4 bases from V and 7 bases from J, with 10 bases between. Germline values: CDR1 SEHNR, CDR2 FQNEAQ (reference sequence).

The chain combines TRBV6-5 with TRBJ1-1, with a possible D match to TRBD1 (5 bases). CDR1 is MNHEY, CDR2 SVGAGI, per germline. The CDR3 covers 12 residues. V gave up 6 bases and J gave up 4 bases, with 9 bases separating them. The CDR3 bases are TGTGCCAGCAGCCCCGGGGGCACTGAAGCTTTCTTT. Encoded protein: CASSPGGTEAFF.

The V and J genes are TRBV2 and TRBJ2-6; no definite D call. CDR1 and CDR2 (germline): SNHLY, FYNNEI. V lost 1 base to trimming and J lost 1 base, with 20 bases between them. The CDR3 consists of 20 residues. The chain's CDR3 is CASSEEAGWMPGSGANVLTF. DNA for the CDR3: TGTGCCAGCAGTGAAGAGGCCGGGTGGATGCCCGGGTCTGGGGCCAACGTCCTGACTTTC.

This clone was seen once. The V gene is TRBV5-6, the J gene TRBJ1-3; D is perhaps TRBD1 (6 bases). The CDR3 contains 14 residues. Between the trimmed V and J ends, which lost 4 bases and 0 bases, there was a span of 8 bases. The germline V gene encodes CDR1 SGHDT and CDR2 YYEEEE. CDR3 sequence reads: CASSPDSSGNTIYF. In DNA form, the CDR3 reads TGTGCCAGCAGCCCGGACAGCTCTGGAAACACCATATATTTT.

V is TRBV7-2 and J is TRBJ1-2; TRBD1 matches at 9 bases. Germline V gene lookup returns CDR1 SGHTA and CDR2 FQGNSA. The V and J ends lost 7 bases and 1 base, in that order; junction bases with no gene match: 7. This CDR3 has 15 residues. The DNA for the CDR3 is TGTGCCAGCAACCGTCGGGGACAGGGTAACTATGGCTACACCTTC. This codes for CASNRRGQGNYGYTF.